These 32 T cell receptor beta chains were all obtained from the same sample, sequenced in a study of shared clonotypes between healthy human individuals. Sequencing used immunoSEQ multiplex PCR; TCRdb keeps in-frame clones, though not all of them. In the table there are 490,000 or so clones, 76% of which are singletons. Sequencing used PBMCs. The receptors come from a woman in her 40s in good health. Some clones in this sample may be carry-over from other donors' samples.

The chain couples TRBV14 to TRBJ2-4; 8 bases match TRBD2. The CDR3 covers 21 residues. The germline V gene encodes CDR1 SGHDN and CDR2 FVKESK. With 5 bases clipped from V and 1 base from J, the junction kept 22 bases outside the gene matches. The CDR3 sequence: CASSGRPDGRSTGGAKNIQYF. DNA of the CDR3: TGTGCCAGCAGCGGCCGACCTGATGGGCGGTCGACGGGGGGGGCCAAAAACATTCAGTACTTC.

The chain has TRBV11-3 and TRBJ2-3; 9 positions agree with TRBD1. The CDR3 has 16 amino acids. The germline CDR1 and CDR2 sequences are SGHNT and YENEEA. The J segment lost 0 bases and the V segment lost 5 bases, leaving 6 bases of the junction unmatched. The chain's CDR3 is CASSPGTGRSTDTQYF. The CDR3 coding sequence is TGTGCCAGCAGCCCAGGGACAGGGCGTAGCACAGATACGCAGTATTTT.

This chain joins TRBV7-8 and TRBJ2-5, with D possibly matching TRBD2 (5 bases). Trimming shortened V by 0 bases and J by 5 bases, and 13 bases separated the two germline ends. Germline CDR1 is SGHVS and CDR2 is FQNEAQ. This CDR3 is 15 amino acids long. CDR3 nucleotide sequence: TGTGCCAGCAGCTTAGCGCGGGCGATAGCGGAGACCCAGTACTTC. This translates into CASSLARAIAETQYF.

This chain connects TRBV19 to TRBJ2-1; 7 nucleotides agree with TRBD2. V gave up 1 base and J gave up 1 base; unmatched junction bases: 4. There are 16 residues in the CDR3. Germline V gene lookup returns CDR1 LNHDA and CDR2 SQIVND (reference sequence). The CDR3, as DNA: TGTGCCAGTAGTATAGTTGGGGGAGGGTCCTACAATGAGCAGTTCTTC. Its protein is CASSIVGGGSYNEQFF.

The rearrangement links TRBV28 to TRBJ1-2, with TRBD1 matching 9 bases. J was trimmed by 4 bases and V by 6 bases; bases with no gene match: 6. The CDR3 spans 14 residues. In germline, CDR1 is MDHEN, CDR2 SYDVKM. For the CDR3, the DNA is TGTGCCAGCAGGAGGGGGACAGGGATCTATGGCTACACCTTC. It is translated as CASRRGTGIYGYTF.

This chain uses TRBV9 with TRBJ2-7, with TRBD2 matching 14 bases. Per germline, CDR1 SGDLS and CDR2 YYNGEE. The CDR3 is 17 amino acids. The trim removed 3 bases at V and 3 bases at J, leaving 8 bases unmatched. CDR3 nucleotide sequence: TGTGCCAGCAGCGCCCAAGGACTAGCGGGAGGAGACTACGAGCAGTACTTC. This gives the protein CASSAQGLAGGDYEQYF.

This clone has just a few counts. Other DNA sequences in this sample translate to the same CDR3. This rearrangement joins TRBV11-2 to TRBJ2-2; 8 nucleotides agree with TRBD2. The CDR3 length is 16 residues. V lost 1 base, J lost 4 bases, and 5 bases stayed unmatched. Per germline, CDR1 SGHAT and CDR2 FQNNGV. Here the CDR3 reads CASSLVGGLATGELFF. In nucleotides, the CDR3 is TGTGCCAGCAGCTTAGTTGGCGGACTAGCCACCGGGGAGCTGTTTTTT.

The CDR3 reads CASSPPEDDTQYF. CDR3 DNA: TGTGCCAGCAGCCCCCCCGAGGACGATACGCAGTATTTT. The V and J genes are TRBV7-3 and TRBJ2-3; D is uncertain. V lost 5 bases to trimming and J lost 6 bases, with 12 bases between them. Looked up from germline, CDR1 is SGHTA and CDR2 is FQGTGA. CDR3 length equals 13 residues.

This clone was counted a few times. The J gene is TRBJ1-1, the V gene TRBV2, with 8 bases identical to TRBD1. The CDR3 extends over 14 amino acids. The germline V gene has CDR1 SNHLY and CDR2 FYNNEI. V shed 6 bases, J shed 6 bases, and the junction held 9 bases outside the gene matches. Here the CDR3 DNA reads TGTGCCAGCAGGAGTGACAGGGGATCCGCTGAAGCTTTCTTT. It yields the protein CASRSDRGSAEAFF.

The rearrangement joins TRBV14 to TRBJ2-3, with D perhaps TRBD2 (5 bases). The germline V gene encodes CDR1 SGHDN and CDR2 FVKESK. The CDR3 is made up of 15 amino acids. V was shortened by 2 bases and J by 3 bases, with 12 bases between the two germline ends. CDR3: CASSQKRKATDTQYF. The CDR3 nucleotides are TGTGCCAGCAGCCAAAAGCGGAAAGCAACAGATACGCAGTATTTT.

Points on this clone: A much larger clone lies one base from this, so it may be a read error. The chain recombines TRBV9 with TRBJ2-2; maybe TRBD2 (6 bases). Germline lookup yields CDR1 SGDLS and CDR2 YYNGEE. The CDR3 has 12 amino acids. The CDR3 nucleotides are TGTGCCAGCACCTTGGACGGCGGGGAGCTGTCTTTT. As protein: CASTLDGGELSF.

To note about this clone: The same CDR3 can be traced to other DNA sequences in this sample. The chain recombines TRBV18 with TRBJ1-1, with D tentatively TRBD1 (5 bases). Germline CDR1 KGHSH, CDR2 LQKENI. There are 20 residues in the CDR3. V lost 0 bases and J 5 bases, leaving 28 bases between the germline ends. The CDR3 DNA reads as TGTGCCAGCTCACCACCCAAGCTCGGGACGATGCAGGGAAGAGAGACTGAAGCTTTCTTT. It encodes CASSPPKLGTMQGRETEAFF. The full variable domain, rest sourced from reference TRBV18 and TRBJ1-1, is NAGVMQNPRHLVRRRGQEARLRCSPMKGHSHVYWYRQLPEEGLKFMVYLQKENIIDESGMPKERFSAEFPKEGPSILRIQQVVRGDSAAYFCASSPPKLGTMQGRETEAFFGQGTRLTVV.

This chain joins TRBV28 and TRBJ2-7, with 9 positions matching TRBD2. Unmatched junction bases numbered 13, after V lost 6 bases and J lost 1 base. Per the germline V gene, CDR1 is MDHEN and CDR2 is SYDVKM. The CDR3 runs 17 residues. The CDR3 sequence is CASSLPGLAGRSYEQYF. The CDR3 nucleotides read TGTGCCAGCAGCCTACCGGGGCTAGCGGGAAGATCCTACGAGCAGTACTTC.

In this sample, this clone turned up once. This rearrangement joins TRBV13 to TRBJ2-7; D gene ambiguous. CDR3 length: 14 residues. The ends were cut back, 2 bases at V and 2 bases at J, with 10 bases in the middle. Germline assignment: CDR1 PRHDT and CDR2 FYEKMQ (reference sequence). The CDR3 protein is CASSLSWLTYEQYF. CDR3 nucleotide sequence: TGTGCCAGCAGCTTAAGTTGGCTAACCTACGAGCAGTACTTC. The variable domain in full, with the rest retrieved from reference TRBV13 and TRBJ2-7, is AAGVIQSPRHLIKEKRETATLKCYPIPRHDTVYWYQQGPGQDPQFLISFYEKMQSDKGSIPDRFSAQQFSDYHSELNMSSLELGDSALYFCASSLSWLTYEQYFGPGTRLTVT.

This clone was seen once. The chain carries TRBV7-2 and TRBJ2-5, with TRBD1 matching over 9 bases. The CDR3 totals 15 residues. V trimming: 4 bases; J trimming: 2 bases; junction bases outside the gene matches: 5. CDR1 and CDR2 (germline): SGHTA, FQGNSA. CDR3 sequence: CASSSNRGPQETQYF. The DNA for the CDR3 is TGTGCCAGCAGCTCAAACAGGGGGCCTCAAGAGACCCAGTACTTC.

Comment on this clone: Other nucleotide sequences from this sample produce the same CDR3. The chain links TRBV9 to TRBJ2-5, with 9 bases lining up with TRBD2. The CDR3 contains 14 residues. Trimming took 3 bases from V and 5 from J; bases not matched to a gene: 5. Germline lookup yields CDR1 SGDLS and CDR2 YYNGEE. The CDR3 is CASSATSGRETQYF. The CDR3 coding sequence is TGTGCCAGCAGCGCAACCAGCGGGAGGGAGACCCAGTACTTC.

The genes are TRBV2 and TRBJ2-7, with D possibly being TRBD2 (6 bases). The germline V gene has CDR1 SNHLY and CDR2 FYNNEI. V dropped 0 bases and J dropped 4 bases, with 13 bases sitting between them. The CDR3 is 15 amino acids. The CDR3 DNA follows: TGTGCCAGCAGTGAAGCGGAGGGACCTTCATACGAGCAGTACTTC. Translating it yields CASSEAEGPSYEQYF. Looking up the rest from reference TRBV2 and TRBJ2-7 gives the full variable domain: EPEVTQTPSHQVTQMGQEVILRCVPISNHLYFYWYRQILGQKVEFLVSFYNNEISEKSEIFDDQFSVERPDGSNFTLKIRSTKLEDSAMYFCASSEAEGPSYEQYFGPGTRLTVT.

The chain joins TRBV5-4 to TRBJ1-1; no clear D gene. CDR3 length: 15 amino acids. Germline V gives CDR1 SGHNT, CDR2 YYREEE (reference sequence). V gave up 5 bases and J gave up 10 bases, with 24 bases separating them. The CDR3 coding sequence is TGTGCCAGCAGTACAAACCCGGGCCCCGATCTGAGAGCTTTCTTT. It is translated as CASSTNPGPDLRAFF.

This clone appeared a few times. The V gene is TRBV16, the J gene TRBJ2-7, with D hard to call. V dropped 1 base and J dropped 5 bases, with 6 bases sitting between them. The CDR3 totals 12 residues. CDR1 is KGHSY and CDR2 is FQNENV in the germline V gene. This CDR3 is CASSQFTNEQYF. CDR3 in DNA: TGTGCCAGCAGCCAATTTACGAACGAGCAGTACTTC.

Notes on this clone: A far larger clone is off by one base, so a read error is likely. Other DNA variants within this sample encode the same CDR3. The chain is built from TRBV11-3 and TRBJ1-1; unclear D gene. The V gene lost 1 base and the J gene lost 0 bases, with 3 bases spanning the gap. Germline CDR1 reads SGHNT; CDR2 reads YENEEA. The CDR3 contains 13 residues. CDR3 in DNA: TGTGCCAGCAGCTTAGGGGTGAACACTGAAGCTTTCTTT. This encodes CASSLGVNTEAFF.

The chain is built from TRBV29-1 and TRBJ2-7, with 7 bases aligning to TRBD1. J was trimmed by 3 bases and V by 5 bases; bases with no gene match: 13. This CDR3 spans 15 amino acids. Germline V gives CDR1 SQVTM, CDR2 ANQGSEA. Here the CDR3 DNA reads TGCAGCGTTCAGGGCCCGGGACAGCACTACTACGAGCAGTACTTC. Its translation: CSVQGPGQHYYEQYF.

In the case of this clone: This likely traces to a read error, being one base from a far larger clone. Distinct nucleotide sequences in the sample also encode this CDR3. The chain is built from TRBV7-2 and TRBJ1-1; 9 bases are a match to TRBD1. V shed 4 bases, J shed 5 bases, and the junction held 8 bases outside the gene matches. Looked up from germline, CDR1 is SGHTA and CDR2 is FQGNSA. This CDR3 region has 15 residues. The CDR3 sequence is CASSSTGTGRTEAFF. CDR3 nucleotides: TGTGCCAGCAGCTCGACCGGGACAGGGAGGACTGAAGCTTTCTTT. Combining the CDR3 with reference TRBV7-2 and TRBJ1-1 gives the whole variable domain GAGVSQSPSNKVTEKGKDVELRCDPISGHTALYWYRQSLGQGLEFLIYFQGNSAPDKSGLPSDRFSAERTGGSVSTLTIQRTQQEDSAVYLCASSSTGTGRTEAFFGQGTRLTVV.

The chain has TRBV7-6 and TRBJ1-1, with a tentative D call TRBD1 (5 bases). Per germline, CDR1 SGHVS and CDR2 FNYEAQ. The V end lost 5 bases, the J end lost 4 bases, and 14 bases lay between the germline ends. The CDR3 runs to 14 residues. CDR3 DNA: TGTGCCAGCAGCCCGGGGCGGGTGAGCACTGAAGCTTTCTTT. Translation gives CASSPGRVSTEAFF.

V and J are TRBV27 and TRBJ2-7; 8 bases are shared with TRBD1. Germline V CDR1 and CDR2: MNHEY, SMNVEV (reference sequence). V lost 3 bases, J lost 6 bases, and 10 bases stayed unmatched. The CDR3 length is 15 residues. The CDR3 spells CASSFGGTGVFEQYF. CDR3 bases: TGTGCCAGCAGTTTTGGTGGGACAGGTGTCTTCGAGCAGTACTTC.

In its sample, this clone was seen a few times. The chain uses TRBV9 and TRBJ1-2; D unclear. The length of the CDR3 is 11 residues. Trimming removed 4 bases at V and 7 bases at J, with 8 bases between. CDR1 SGDLS and CDR2 YYNGEE come from the germline V gene. CDR3 DNA sequence: TGTGCCAGCAGCTCAAATGGTGGCTACACCTTC. Amino acid sequence: CASSSNGGYTF. The complete variable domain, with remaining parts taken from reference TRBV9 and TRBJ1-2, reads DSGVTQTPKHLITATGQRVTLRCSPRSGDLSVYWYQQSLDQGLQFLIQYYNGEERAKGNILERFSAQQFPDLHSELNLSSLELGDSALYFCASSSNGGYTFGSGTRLTVV.

The J gene is TRBJ1-3, the V gene TRBV19, with TRBD1 identical over 7 bases. The trim removed 1 base at V and 1 base at J, leaving 4 bases unmatched. Germline V gene lookup returns CDR1 LNHDA and CDR2 SQIVND (reference sequence). This CDR3 spans 16 amino acids. This chain's CDR3 is CASSIAGTVSGNTIYF. The CDR3 nucleotides are TGTGCCAGTAGTATAGCTGGGACAGTATCTGGAAACACCATATATTTT.

This clone was seen a single time. This rearrangement joins TRBV5-1 to TRBJ2-2; D gene unclear. The germline gives CDR1 SGHRS, CDR2 YFSETQ. This CDR3 has 12 amino acids. Trimming pared 4 bases from V and 1 base from J, leaving 2 bases between. The chain's CDR3 is CASSKNTGELFF. The CDR3 coding sequence is TGCGCCAGCAGCAAGAACACCGGGGAGCTGTTTTTT.

This sequence joins TRBV4-2 and TRBJ2-7, with 12 bases matching TRBD2. Per germline, CDR1 LGHNA and CDR2 YNFKEQ. The junction had 5 bases not matched to a gene; V was cut back by 5 bases and J by 0 bases. There are 16 residues in the CDR3. CDR3 DNA sequence: TGTGCCAGCAGCTCGCGACTAGCGGGAGTCTCCTACGAGCAGTACTTC. Translated: CASSSRLAGVSYEQYF.

The gene calls are TRBV4-1 and TRBJ2-2; 11 bases map to TRBD2. This CDR3 is 20 amino acids long. Germline values: CDR1 MGHRA, CDR2 YSYEKL. The V and J ends lost 0 bases and 0 bases, in that order; junction bases with no gene match: 9. The CDR3 bases are TGCGCCAGCAGCCAAGATTGGGGACTAGCGGCGAGCCCGAACACCGGGGAGCTGTTTTTT. Translation gives CASSQDWGLAASPNTGELFF.

The chain carries TRBV6-1 and TRBJ1-2, with 10 bases identical to TRBD1. CDR1 MNHNS and CDR2 SASEGT come from the germline V gene. CDR3 size: 14 residues. J gave up 6 bases and V 2 bases, and 3 bases lay outside the gene matches. The CDR3 is CASSEPGQGDGYTF. In DNA form, the CDR3 reads TGTGCCAGCAGTGAACCCGGACAGGGGGATGGCTACACCTTC.

This clone was observed many times. V and J are TRBV6-1 and TRBJ2-5; 7 bases fit TRBD1. Trimming cost V 6 bases and J 11 bases; bases outside gene matches: 15. The CDR3 runs to 14 residues. CDR1 and CDR2 (germline): MNHNS, SASEGT. The CDR3 coding sequence is TGTGCCAGCAGCAAAGGACAGGCCCCTTCCCGTCAGTACTTC. Protein product: CASSKGQAPSRQYF.

The V call is TRBV5-6, the J call TRBJ1-1; no firm D call. The CDR3 totals 14 residues. Trimming pared 4 bases from V and 1 base from J, leaving 11 bases between. Germline assignment: CDR1 SGHDT and CDR2 YYEEEE. CDR3 residues: CASSRRHWNTEAFF. CDR3 nucleotides: TGTGCCAGCAGCCGAAGACACTGGAACACTGAAGCTTTCTTT.